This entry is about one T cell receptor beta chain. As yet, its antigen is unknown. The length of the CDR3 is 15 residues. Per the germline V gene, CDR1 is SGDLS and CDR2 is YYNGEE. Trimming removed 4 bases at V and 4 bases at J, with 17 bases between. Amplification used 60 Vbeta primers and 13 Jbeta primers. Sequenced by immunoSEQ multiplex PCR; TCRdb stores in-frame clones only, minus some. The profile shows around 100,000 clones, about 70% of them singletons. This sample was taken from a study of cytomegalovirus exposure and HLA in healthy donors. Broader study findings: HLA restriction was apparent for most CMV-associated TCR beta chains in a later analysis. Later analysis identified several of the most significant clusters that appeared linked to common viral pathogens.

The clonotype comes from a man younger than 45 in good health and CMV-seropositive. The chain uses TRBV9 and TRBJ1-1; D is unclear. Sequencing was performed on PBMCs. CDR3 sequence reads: CASSLRGGVGTEAFF. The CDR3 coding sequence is TGTGCCAGCAGCCTTAGAGGTGGTGTGGGCACTGAAGCTTTCTTT.